Listed below are T cell receptor beta chains from one sample, sequenced in a study of beta chain features in type 1 diabetes. Clones were read by immunoSEQ multiplex PCR, and TCRdb kept only the in-frame ones, dropping some. Here the sample spans some 330,000 clones, 9.5% to 11% being singletons. The sequencing sample was made of naive CD4+ T cells from blood. The receptors come from a woman aged 25 to 39 in good health. Each CDR3 is given with its conserved first and last residue. Each record gives: D gene, V gene, J gene, CDR3 protein. The D gene is left open where the match is weak.

D gene: TRBD1; V gene: TRBV5-1; J gene: TRBJ1-2; CDR3 protein: CASSLGTGGQGYTF
D gene: TRBD1; V gene: TRBV6-5; J gene: TRBJ2-7; CDR3 protein: CASSYSSGTGTYEQYF
D gene: NA; V gene: TRBV6-4; J gene: TRBJ2-7; CDR3 protein: CASRIGGVYEQYF
D gene: NA; V gene: TRBV5-1; J gene: TRBJ2-3; CDR3 protein: CASSFPGIDTQYF
D gene: TRBD1; V gene: TRBV29-1; J gene: TRBJ2-1; CDR3 protein: CSVERTGQRNEQFF
D gene: NA; V gene: TRBV28; J gene: TRBJ2-1; CDR3 protein: CASSLAGPYNEQFF
D gene: TRBD1; V gene: TRBV18; J gene: TRBJ2-6; CDR3 protein: CASSAGTGMSGANVLTF
D gene: TRBD2; V gene: TRBV4-3; J gene: TRBJ2-7; CDR3 protein: CASSQGLAGAYEQYF
D gene: TRBD2; V gene: TRBV29-1; J gene: TRBJ2-1; CDR3 protein: CSAAPGLAYEQFF
D gene: NA; V gene: TRBV5-1; J gene: TRBJ2-7; CDR3 protein: CASSFGHPGEQYF
D gene: NA; V gene: TRBV6-1; J gene: TRBJ1-2; CDR3 protein: CASSEAGVGANYGYTF
D gene: NA; V gene: TRBV6-5; J gene: TRBJ2-5; CDR3 protein: CASSFVVSVQETQYF
D gene: NA; V gene: TRBV29-1; J gene: TRBJ1-1; CDR3 protein: CSVERGLTEAFF
D gene: TRBD1; V gene: TRBV18; J gene: TRBJ1-1; CDR3 protein: CASAETGGYMNTEAFF
D gene: NA; V gene: TRBV30; J gene: TRBJ1-3; CDR3 protein: CAWTAGGSGNTIYF
D gene: TRBD1; V gene: TRBV4-2; J gene: TRBJ2-5; CDR3 protein: CASSRQGQGVQETQYF
D gene: TRBD2; V gene: TRBV19; J gene: TRBJ2-2; CDR3 protein: CASRQGTSGIRELFF
D gene: NA; V gene: TRBV28; J gene: TRBJ1-2; CDR3 protein: CASSLPRGGYGYTF
D gene: NA; V gene: TRBV6-5; J gene: TRBJ1-5; CDR3 protein: CASSYSRRSGQPQHF
D gene: NA; V gene: TRBV30; J gene: TRBJ2-7; CDR3 protein: CAWSVWGVGDEQYF
D gene: TRBD2; V gene: TRBV13; J gene: TRBJ2-1; CDR3 protein: CASSNLLAGGMGGSYNEQFF
D gene: NA; V gene: TRBV18; J gene: TRBJ1-3; CDR3 protein: CASSPTVEGNTIYF
D gene: NA; V gene: TRBV9; J gene: TRBJ2-3; CDR3 protein: CASSVGGQLTTDTQYF
D gene: NA; V gene: TRBV9; J gene: TRBJ2-1; CDR3 protein: CASSVESGSLSEQFF
D gene: TRBD1; V gene: TRBV30; J gene: TRBJ1-3; CDR3 protein: CALVQGATGNTIYF
D gene: TRBD2; V gene: TRBV19; J gene: TRBJ2-5; CDR3 protein: CASSIVAGGQETQYF
D gene: TRBD1; V gene: TRBV30; J gene: NA; CDR3 protein: CAWEGTGAIGEQYF
D gene: NA; V gene: TRBV19; J gene: TRBJ2-2; CDR3 protein: CASSPRTHDTGELFF
D gene: NA; V gene: TRBV28; J gene: TRBJ1-5; CDR3 protein: CASRPQGFQPQHF
D gene: NA; V gene: TRBV29-1; J gene: TRBJ2-3; CDR3 protein: CSVEPGLARDTQYF
D gene: TRBD2; V gene: TRBV6-1; J gene: TRBJ2-5; CDR3 protein: CASSRSGRTGETQYF
D gene: TRBD2; V gene: TRBV27; J gene: TRBJ2-7; CDR3 protein: CASGVPSGGRYEQYF
D gene: TRBD2; V gene: TRBV25-1; J gene: TRBJ2-7; CDR3 protein: CASSELSLGGSEQYF
D gene: NA; V gene: TRBV5-1; J gene: TRBJ2-3; CDR3 protein: CASSPRTGTDTQYF
D gene: TRBD2; V gene: TRBV7-2; J gene: TRBJ2-5; CDR3 protein: CASSLLTSGRAGETQYF
D gene: NA; V gene: TRBV19; J gene: TRBJ2-5; CDR3 protein: CASRRGETQYF
D gene: TRBD1; V gene: TRBV18; J gene: TRBJ1-4; CDR3 protein: CASSDRVSATNEKLFF
D gene: TRBD2; V gene: TRBV4-2; J gene: TRBJ2-3; CDR3 protein: CASSQDQLATSTDTQYF
D gene: TRBD1; V gene: TRBV27; J gene: TRBJ1-5; CDR3 protein: CASKDRAMVGNQPQHF
D gene: TRBD2; V gene: TRBV19; J gene: TRBJ2-1; CDR3 protein: CASSVRTSGNYNEQFF
D gene: NA; V gene: TRBV6-5; J gene: TRBJ1-1; CDR3 protein: CASSYSQGNTEAFF
D gene: NA; V gene: TRBV14; J gene: TRBJ2-5; CDR3 protein: CASSQDRGVETQYF
D gene: NA; V gene: TRBV11-2; J gene: TRBJ2-7; CDR3 protein: CASSLSAYGEQYF
D gene: TRBD1; V gene: TRBV28; J gene: TRBJ2-7; CDR3 protein: CASRRTGPGYEQYF
D gene: TRBD1; V gene: TRBV11-1; J gene: TRBJ2-2; CDR3 protein: CASSPLGQGSTGELFF
D gene: TRBD1; V gene: TRBV29-1; J gene: TRBJ2-7; CDR3 protein: CSVVDRPPGQYF
D gene: TRBD1; V gene: TRBV30; J gene: TRBJ1-5; CDR3 protein: CAWSRDRVGNQPQHF
D gene: NA; V gene: TRBV29-1; J gene: TRBJ2-6; CDR3 protein: CSVGYSGANVLTF
D gene: NA; V gene: TRBV19; J gene: TRBJ2-5; CDR3 protein: CASRTKRGQETQYF
D gene: TRBD1; V gene: TRBV4-3; J gene: TRBJ1-2; CDR3 protein: CASSQGGLGQGAHYGYTF
D gene: NA; V gene: TRBV27; J gene: TRBJ1-1; CDR3 protein: CASRPSGTNFEAFF
D gene: NA; V gene: TRBV11-2; J gene: TRBJ2-5; CDR3 protein: CASSLDRVGAETQYF
D gene: NA; V gene: TRBV28; J gene: TRBJ2-7; CDR3 protein: CASRGLGYEQYF